This T cell receptor (beta chain) was retrieved from a study of cytomegalovirus exposure and HLA in healthy donors. Study-level points and caveats: Earlier findings revealed that most TCR beta V segments proved productive either about 90% or about 30% of the time.

CDR3 length: 13 residues. CDR1 is SGHDT, CDR2 YYEEEE, per germline. The V end was cut by 3 bases, the J end by 5 bases, with 11 bases between. PCR employed 60 Vbeta and 13 Jbeta primers. Sequencing used immunoSEQ multiplex PCR; TCRdb keeps in-frame clones, though not all of them. The sample shows about 160,000 clones, 84% of them seen only once. Regarding this clone: No antigen is known for it.

J is TRBJ2-5 and V is TRBV5-6; weak D call: TRBD1 (6 bases). The sequence derives from a man aged 50 to 60 in good health and CMV-seropositive. Sequenced input: PBMCs. In DNA, the CDR3 is TGTGCCAGCAGCTGGGGGCCCGCGGAGACCCAGTACTTC. Its translation is CASSWGPAETQYF. Full variable domain (rest looked up from reference TRBV5-6 and TRBJ2-5): DAGVTQSPTHLIKTRGQQVTLRCSPKSGHDTVSWYQQALGQGPQFIFQYYEEEERQRGNFPDRFSGHQFPNYSSELNVNALLLGDSALYLCASSWGPAETQYFGPGTRLLVL.